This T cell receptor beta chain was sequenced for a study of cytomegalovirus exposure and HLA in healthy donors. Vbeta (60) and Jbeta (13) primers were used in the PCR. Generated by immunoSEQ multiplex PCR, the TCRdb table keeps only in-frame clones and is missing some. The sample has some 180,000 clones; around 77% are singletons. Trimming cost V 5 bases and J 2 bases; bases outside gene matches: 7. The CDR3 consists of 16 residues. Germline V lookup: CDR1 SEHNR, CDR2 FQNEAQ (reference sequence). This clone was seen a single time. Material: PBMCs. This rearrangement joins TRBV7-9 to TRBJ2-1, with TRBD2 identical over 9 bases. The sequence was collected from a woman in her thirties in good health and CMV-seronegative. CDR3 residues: CASSPLSGSTYNEQFF. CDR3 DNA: TGTGCCAGCAGCCCACTTAGCGGGAGTACCTACAATGAGCAGTTCTTC.